The T cell receptor (beta chain) under discussion was sequenced for a study of blood T cell repertoires in COVID-19. At the level of the study: PBMCs, B-cell-depleted T cells, or T cells were the source of the cDNA or gDNA that made up the material.

Sequencing was performed with immunoSEQ multiplex PCR; in TCRdb, only in-frame clones are kept and a portion is missing. This table has about 150,000 clones, about 85% appearing once. Cohorts were based on clinical histories the participants reported. V was trimmed by 6 bases and J by 0 bases, leaving 12 bases between them. The CDR3 contains 15 residues. Germline loops: CDR1 MNHEY, CDR2 SVGAGI. The sequenced sample was PBMCs or T cells enriched from blood (not recorded which). This TCR was sampled from a woman between 40 and 55 years old who had recovered from COVID-19. This chain joins TRBV6-5 and TRBJ1-5, with a weak D call TRBD1 (6 bases). CDR3 loop: CASRLGQYSNQPQHF. The CDR3 bases are TGTGCCAGCAGACTAGGACAGTATAGCAATCAGCCCCAGCATTTT.